The entry that follows covers one T cell receptor (beta chain) sequence. The antigen remains unidentified. One entry per CDR3 protein, called by TCRdb with MiXCR from the 5' RACE reads. The data contain around 200,000 distinct CDR3 sequences, roughly a tenth of them seen just once; the ten biggest clones take up over 4.5%. The sample originates from a study of identical twins. Whole-study findings and limits: Whereas memory repertoires showed no such difference, abundant cord blood beta clonotypes carried fewer insertions. Excess twin sharing in beta out-of-frame sequences was weaker. Low generation-probability sequences were in excess among twin-shared out-of-frame alpha sequences. Possibly, invariant MAIT and iNKT cells partly confounded zero-insertion analyses.

Trimming removed 4 bases from V and 5 bases from J; junction bases left unmatched: 4. The V gene's germline CDR1 is SGHKS and CDR2 YYEKEE (reference sequence). The CDR3 is 14 amino acids. This sequence was found in a woman under 30 in good health. V is TRBV5-5 and J is TRBJ2-1; 9 nucleotides align to TRBD1. The specimen was memory (CD45RO+) T cells sorted from blood. CDR3 DNA sequence: TGTGCCAGCAGCCCGGGACAGGGCCACAATGAGCAGTTCTTC. This encodes CASSPGQGHNEQFF.